Listed below are T cell receptor beta chains from one sample, sequenced in a study of T cell repertoires in cytomegalovirus infection. No antigen is known for these receptors. TCRdb analysed the reads with MiXCR anew, one entry per CDR3 protein. The sample carries around 300,000 distinct CDR3 sequences, around a quarter recorded once. This sample comprised cultured PBMCs, obtained from culture after CMV antigen stimulation. The receptor set was obtained from a human donor in good health (CMV status not recorded). Some clones in this sample may be carry-over from other donors' samples. Both conserved end residues are part of each CDR3. D genes are given only for firm matches. Only part of the rows carry a size: once, few, many, or a class if the clone is expanded.

TRBV6-2/TRBV6-3	TRBD2	few	TRBJ2-1	CASRLAGALNEQFF	TGTGCCAGCCGACTAGCGGGAGCTCTCAATGAGCAGTTCTTC
TRBV7-3	.	many	TRBJ2-2	CASSPSGPGTGELFF	TGTGCCAGCAGCCCGAGCGGCCCCGGTACCGGGGAGCTGTTTTTT
TRBV7-2	.	many	TRBJ1-6	CASSLRGTYNSPLHF	TGTGCCAGCAGCTTACGGGGAACCTATAATTCACCCCTCCACTTT
TRBV2	.	many	TRBJ1-5	CASKGQSNQPQHF	TGTGCCAGCAAGGGGCAGAGCAATCAGCCCCAGCATTTT
TRBV11-2	.	.	TRBJ2-3	CASSLEGGQDTQYF	TGTGCCAGCAGCTTAGAGGGGGGGCAAGATACGCAGTATTTT
TRBV7-2	.	many	TRBJ1-3	CASSLGGAAGNTIYF	TGTGCCAGCAGCTTAGGGGGAGCGGCTGGAAACACCATATATTTT
TRBV10-3	.	few	TRBJ2-3	CAISERGPSADTQYF	TGTGCCATCAGTGAGAGAGGGCCGTCGGCAGATACGCAGTATTTT
TRBV7-2	TRBD2	.	TRBJ2-5	CASSLEGRGGVETQYF	TGTGCCAGCAGCTTAGAGGGGAGGGGAGGAGTTGAGACCCAGTACTTC
TRBV7-2	.	few	TRBJ1-2	CASSSFDYTF	TGTGCCAGCAGCTCCTTTGACTACACCTTC
TRBV28	TRBD2	.	TRBJ2-5	CASSLYLAGPQETQYF	TGTGCCAGCAGTTTATACCTAGCGGGGCCCCAAGAGACCCAGTACTTC
TRBV7-8	TRBD2	few	TRBJ2-7	CASSAGGSYEQYF	TGTGCCAGCAGCGCGGGGGGGTCCTACGAGCAGTACTTC
TRBV7-2	.	few	TRBJ1-5	CASSPGKSGQPQHF	TGTGCCAGCAGCCCGGGAAAAAGTGGTCAGCCCCAGCATTTT
TRBV12-3/TRBV12-4	TRBD2	few	TRBJ2-1	CASSSPGTTSASYNEQFF	TGTGCCAGCAGTTCTCCCGGGACTACTAGTGCCTCCTACAATGAGCAGTTCTTC
TRBV19	TRBD1	.	TRBJ1-5	CASRLDRANNQPQHF	TGTGCCAGTAGACTGGACAGGGCAAACAATCAGCCCCAGCATTTT
TRBV10-2	TRBD1	few	TRBJ2-6	CAAGRDRGSGANVLTF	TGCGCCGCTGGCCGCGACAGGGGGTCTGGGGCCAACGTCCTGACTTTC
TRBV7-9	.	many	TRBJ1-1	CASSLGWGGTASEAFF	TGTGCCAGCAGCCTCGGATGGGGCGGGACGGCCTCTGAAGCTTTCTTT
TRBV28	.	.	TRBJ1-2	CAGGTDYGYTF	TGTGCCGGAGGAACGGACTATGGCTACACCTTC
TRBV7-2	TRBD2	.	TRBJ2-1	CASSLVAGGANEQFF	TGTGCCAGCAGCTTAGTAGCGGGAGGGGCCAATGAGCAGTTCTTC
TRBV11-2	TRBD1	few	TRBJ1-4	CASSRRWGQGYEKLFF	TGTGCCAGCAGCCGGAGGTGGGGACAGGGGTACGAAAAACTGTTTTTT
TRBV28	TRBD1	few	TRBJ2-2	CASSSAGTGRTGELFF	TGTGCCAGCAGTTCCGCCGGGACAGGGAGGACCGGGGAGCTGTTTTTT
TRBV30	.	few	TRBJ1-1	CAWGREGTEAFF	TGTGCCTGGGGGAGGGAAGGCACTGAAGCTTTCTTT
TRBV7-2	TRBD2	.	TRBJ2-3	CASSWTRREGADTQYF	TGTGCCAGCAGCTGGACAAGGCGGGAGGGAGCAGATACGCAGTATTTT
TRBV5-5	.	.	TRBJ1-1	CASSLTARDTEAFF	TGTGCCAGCAGCTTAACTGCTAGGGACACTGAAGCTTTCTTT
TRBV7-9	.	.	TRBJ2-2	CASRVAANTGELFF	TGTGCCAGCAGGGTGGCAGCGAACACCGGGGAGCTGTTTTTT
TRBV7-9	.	.	TRBJ2-7	CASAQVPYEQYF	TGTGCCTCCGCTCAGGTACCCTACGAGCAGTACTTC
TRBV19	TRBD1	.	TRBJ2-1	CASSVQGIVGNEQFF	TGTGCCAGTAGTGTACAGGGGATTGTAGGCAATGAGCAGTTCTTC
TRBV6-2/TRBV6-3	TRBD2	.	TRBJ2-3	CASSSTSGTSGMADTQYF	TGTGCCAGCAGTTCCACCTCCGGGACTAGCGGGATGGCAGATACGCAGTATTTT
TRBV6-1	TRBD1	few	TRBJ1-6	CASKRDREFSGSPLHF	TGTGCCAGCAAACGAGACAGGGAATTTAGTGGTTCACCCCTCCACTTT